This T cell receptor beta chain was sequenced during a study of blood T cell repertoires in COVID-19. Study in general: From the United States, Italy and Spain came samples of acute and convalescent COVID-19. PBMCs, B-cell-depleted T cells, or T cells were the source of the cDNA or gDNA that made up the material.

In the original processing: Cell counts per sample came from amplifying reference gene primers. The data were produced by immunoSEQ multiplex PCR, yet TCRdb's version contains in-frame clones alone and is incomplete. V, J and clone size reflect that table, while D and trimming were determined from the DNA. Found here are under 130,000 clones, roughly nine tenths of them singletons; the top ten hold around 3.1%. CDR3 length: 16 amino acids. Germline CDR1 and CDR2: SGHRS and YFSETQ. With 5 bases removed from V and 4 bases from J, the gap between germline ends came to 19 bases. The receptor's source is a man aged 45-65 years in a cohort sampled during active COVID-19. Sequenced material: peripheral blood. The chain employs TRBV5-1 and TRBJ1-3, with no clear D. CDR3 loop: CASRLGVARSGNTIYF. CDR3 nucleotides: TGCGCCAGCAGGCTCGGGGTAGCCCGCTCAGGAAACACCATATATTTT. Complete variable domain (other parts from reference TRBV5-1 and TRBJ1-3): KAGVTQTPRYLIKTRGQQVTLSCSPISGHRSVSWYQQTPGQGLQFLFEYFSETQRNKGNFPGRFSGRQFSNSRSEMNVSTLELGDSALYLCASRLGVARSGNTIYFGEGSWLTVV.